The 20 T cell receptor beta chains in this list originate from one sample, sequenced in a study of blood T cell repertoires in COVID-19. This table comes from immunoSEQ multiplex PCR, and its TCRdb copy is limited to in-frame clones, with some not included. The sample records a few hundred thousand clones, nearly 90% being singletons. Sequencing was done on a sample of peripheral blood. Receptors originate from a woman aged 18-29 years who had recovered from COVID-19.

This sequence joins TRBV5-1 and TRBJ2-1; TRBD2 aligns across 13 bases. CDR3 length equals 16 residues. Trimming removed 2 bases from V and 6 bases from J; junction bases left unmatched: 5. Germline V gives CDR1 SGHRS, CDR2 YFSETQ. DNA for the CDR3: TGCGCCAGCAGCTTTTTACTAGCGGGAGGGCGCAATGAGCAGTTCTTC. Translation gives CASSFLLAGGRNEQFF.

This sequence joins TRBV7-2 and TRBJ1-2; 9 nucleotides align to TRBD1. CDR3 length: 15 residues. Germline CDR1 is SGHTA and CDR2 is FQGNSA. The V gene end was trimmed by 5 bases and the J gene end by 5 bases; junction bases not matched to a gene: 9. CDR3 sequence (DNA): TGTGCCAGCAGCCCGCTAGGGACAGGGAGATATGGCTACACCTTC. Translated, it gives CASSPLGTGRYGYTF. The variable domain in full, completed from reference TRBV7-2 and TRBJ1-2, reads GAGVSQSPSNKVTEKGKDVELRCDPISGHTALYWYRQSLGQGLEFLIYFQGNSAPDKSGLPSDRFSAERTGGSVSTLTIQRTQQEDSAVYLCASSPLGTGRYGYTFGSGTRLTVV.

The chain combines TRBV4-3 with TRBJ1-3; D may be TRBD1 (5 bases). V lost 0 bases, J lost 0 bases, and 12 bases lay in between. The CDR3 covers 17 residues. Germline assignment: CDR1 LGHNA and CDR2 YSLEER. The CDR3 DNA reads TGCGCCAGCAGCCAAGACCTCCAGGGCGTCTCTGGAAACACCATATATTTT. Residues: CASSQDLQGVSGNTIYF.

In its sample, this clone was seen once. CDR3 residues: CASSYLPAGRYGYTF. CDR3 nucleotides: TGTGCCAGCAGTTACCTCCCGGCAGGGAGGTATGGCTACACCTTC. The V call is TRBV6-5, the J call TRBJ1-2, with D possibly matching TRBD1 (5 bases). The V and J ends lost 2 bases and 5 bases respectively, with 15 bases between them. The V gene's germline CDR1 is MNHEY and CDR2 SVGAGI. The CDR3 has 15 amino acids.

The V and J genes are TRBV29-1 and TRBJ2-1, with D possibly being TRBD1 (6 bases). This CDR3 has 17 residues. Trimming left V 7 bases short and J 0 bases short, with 22 bases between. CDR1 SQVTM and CDR2 ANQGSEA come from the germline V gene. The CDR3 reads CSAPRRQDQSSYNEQFF. The CDR3 nucleotides read TGCAGCGCCCCCCGCCGACAGGACCAAAGCTCCTACAATGAGCAGTTCTTC.

This clone was picked up a small number of times. This sequence joins TRBV25-1 and TRBJ1-1, with D unclear. V was shortened by 3 bases and J by 8 bases, with 10 bases between the two germline ends. Germline V gives CDR1 MGHDK, CDR2 SYGVNS. The CDR3 is made up of 12 amino acids. CDR3 amino acids: CASSDVSLEAFF. The CDR3 DNA follows: TGTGCCAGCAGTGACGTTTCCCTCGAAGCTTTCTTT.

The chain couples TRBV25-1 to TRBJ2-3; TRBD2 is a possible D gene (5 bases). The V end lost 1 base, the J end lost 0 bases, and 8 bases lay between the germline ends. CDR3 length equals 15 residues. CDR1 and CDR2 from the germline V gene are MGHDK and SYGVNS. For the CDR3, the DNA is TGTGCCAGCAGTGAATTAGGCGGGAGCACAGATACGCAGTATTTT. Protein sequence: CASSELGGSTDTQYF. Full variable domain (rest looked up from reference TRBV25-1 and TRBJ2-3): EADIYQTPRYLVIGTGKKITLECSQTMGHDKMYWYQQDPGMELHLIHYSYGVNSTEKGDLSSESTVSRIRTEHFPLTLESARPSHTSQYLCASSELGGSTDTQYFGPGTRLTVL.

J is TRBJ2-3 and V is TRBV10-1, with 7 bases matching TRBD2. This CDR3 has 14 amino acids. The V gene end was trimmed by 4 bases and the J gene end by 2 bases; junction bases not matched to a gene: 3. Germline V CDR1 and CDR2: WNHNN, SYGVQD (reference sequence). The CDR3 DNA reads as TGCGCCAGCAGTGTGGGGACTACCACAGATACGCAGTATTTT. This codes for CASSVGTTTDTQYF.

The rearrangement joins TRBV19 to TRBJ1-5; tentatively, D is TRBD1 (5 bases). Per germline, CDR1 LNHDA and CDR2 SQIVND (reference sequence). Trimming stripped 6 bases from V and 3 bases from J, with 15 bases between. The CDR3 extends over 15 amino acids. The CDR3 is CASSNLAGPNQPQHF. The CDR3 DNA follows: TGTGCCAGTAGCAATTTAGCAGGGCCCAATCAGCCCCAGCATTTT.

This clone was recorded a few times. The rearrangement links TRBV4-1 to TRBJ2-7; the D gene is possibly TRBD1 (6 bases). Trimming stripped 1 base from V and 3 bases from J, with 16 bases between. The CDR3 runs 16 residues. Germline V gene lookup returns CDR1 MGHRA and CDR2 YSYEKL. This CDR3 is CASSQAPRQANYEQYF. CDR3 bases: TGCGCCAGCAGCCAAGCCCCTCGACAGGCGAACTACGAGCAGTACTTC.

The chain combines TRBV10-3 with TRBJ1-4, with 9 bases aligning to TRBD1. The CDR3 totals 15 residues. The V segment lost 6 bases and the J segment 8 bases; nucleotides outside the gene matches: 10. Germline assignment: CDR1 ENHRY and CDR2 SYGVKD. The CDR3 DNA sequence: TGTGCCATCAGCCGAGAACAGGGGGCTCGGGAAAAACTGTTTTTT. This gives the protein CAISREQGAREKLFF.

The V call is TRBV4-3, the J call TRBJ2-3, with a weak D call TRBD2 (5 bases). Germline CDR1 is LGHNA and CDR2 is YSLEER. This CDR3 is 13 amino acids long. The V and J ends lost 4 bases and 5 bases respectively, with 10 bases between them. CDR3 sequence reads: CASSRGLLDTQYF. The CDR3 DNA is TGCGCCAGCAGCCGTGGACTTTTAGATACGCAGTATTTT.

The gene calls are TRBV27 and TRBJ1-2; no clear D. CDR3 length: 11 amino acids. Germline V gene lookup returns CDR1 MNHEY and CDR2 SMNVEV (reference sequence). V was cut by 10 bases and J by 5 bases, with 11 bases left in between. CDR3 DNA: TGTGCCACCCGAGATTTTTATGGCTACACCTTC. This codes for CATRDFYGYTF.

The chain links TRBV4-1 to TRBJ2-7; D unclear. Germline-derived CDR1 and CDR2 are MGHRA and YSYEKL. This CDR3 has 15 amino acids. V was clipped by 0 bases and J by 2 bases, with 11 bases between them. The CDR3 sequence: CASSQDLVLAYEQYF. CDR3 coding DNA: TGCGCCAGCAGCCAAGATTTAGTTTTGGCCTACGAGCAGTACTTC.

The chain recombines TRBV7-9 with TRBJ2-3; 12 nucleotides agree with TRBD2. Trimming cost V 5 bases and J 5 bases; bases outside gene matches: 5. The CDR3 length is 15 residues. The germline CDR1 and CDR2 sequences are SEHNR and FQNEAQ (reference sequence). The CDR3: CASSLGLAGLDTQYF. The CDR3 coding sequence is TGTGCCAGCAGCCTGGGACTAGCGGGCCTAGATACGCAGTATTTT.

The rearrangement joins TRBV5-1 to TRBJ1-4; 9 bases agree with TRBD1. Trimming at V came to 2 bases and at J to 0 bases, leaving 2 bases not matched to a gene. CDR1 is SGHRS and CDR2 is YFSETQ in the germline V gene. This CDR3 has 16 amino acids. CDR3 amino acids: CASSFDRGATNEKLFF. The CDR3 DNA sequence: TGCGCCAGCAGCTTTGACAGGGGGGCAACTAATGAAAAACTGTTTTTT.

This chain links TRBV4-3 with TRBJ2-7; tentatively, D is TRBD2 (7 bases). Germline V lookup: CDR1 LGHNA, CDR2 YSLEER. Trimming cost V 0 bases and J 1 base, with 10 bases left between them. The CDR3 totals 15 residues. CDR3 amino acids: CASSQERGGSYEQYF. As DNA, the CDR3 is TGCGCCAGCAGCCAAGAAAGGGGGGGGTCCTACGAGCAGTACTTC.

This clone showed up just once. The chain couples TRBV12-5 to TRBJ2-7, with 10 bases lining up with TRBD2. The germline V gene encodes CDR1 LGHNT and CDR2 FRNRAP. The CDR3 is made up of 17 amino acids. V dropped 1 base and J dropped 2; count of bases not matched to a gene: 8. The CDR3 DNA sequence: TGTGCTAGTGGTTTGGGGCTAGCGGGAGTTACCACCTACGAGCAGTACTTC. Amino acids: CASGLGLAGVTTYEQYF.

In nucleotides, the CDR3 is TGTGCCAGCAGCCCGGGACTAGCGGGCCCAACCGGGGAGCTGTTTTTT. Its translation is CASSPGLAGPTGELFF. The chain uses TRBV5-4 and TRBJ2-2; 12 nucleotides line up with TRBD2. Unmatched junction bases numbered 6, after V lost 4 bases and J lost 5 bases. Germline CDR1 SGHNT, CDR2 YYREEE (reference sequence). This CDR3 region has 16 residues.

The J gene is TRBJ2-3, the V gene TRBV4-2; tentatively, D is TRBD2 (5 bases). V was trimmed by 4 bases and J by 0 bases, leaving 8 bases between them. The CDR3 runs 14 residues. CDR1 and CDR2 from the germline V gene are LGHNA and YNFKEQ. The CDR3 bases are TGTGCCAGCAGCCCCAGGACTAGCACAGATACGCAGTATTTT. It encodes CASSPRTSTDTQYF.